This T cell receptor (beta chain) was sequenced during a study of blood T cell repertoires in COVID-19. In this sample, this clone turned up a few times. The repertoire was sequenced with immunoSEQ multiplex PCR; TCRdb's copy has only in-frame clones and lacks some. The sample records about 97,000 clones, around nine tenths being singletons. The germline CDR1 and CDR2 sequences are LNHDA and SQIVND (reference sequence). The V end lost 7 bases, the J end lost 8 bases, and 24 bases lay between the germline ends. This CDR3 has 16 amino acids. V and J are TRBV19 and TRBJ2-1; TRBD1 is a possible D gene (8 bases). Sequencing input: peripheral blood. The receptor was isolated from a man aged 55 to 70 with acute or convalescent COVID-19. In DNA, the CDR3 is TGTGCCAGTAATTCCGGGGGGACCCTACAGGGGGATGAGCAGTTCTTC. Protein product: CASNSGGTLQGDEQFF.